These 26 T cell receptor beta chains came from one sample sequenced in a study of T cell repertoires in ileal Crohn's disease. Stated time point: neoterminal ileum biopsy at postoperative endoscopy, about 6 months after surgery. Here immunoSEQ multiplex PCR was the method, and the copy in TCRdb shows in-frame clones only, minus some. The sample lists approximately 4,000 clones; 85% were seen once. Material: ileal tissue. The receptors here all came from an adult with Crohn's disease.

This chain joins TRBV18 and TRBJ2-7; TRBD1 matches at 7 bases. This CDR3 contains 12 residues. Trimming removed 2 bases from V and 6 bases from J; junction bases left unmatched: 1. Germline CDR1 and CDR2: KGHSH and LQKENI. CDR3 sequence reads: CASSPGDSEQYF. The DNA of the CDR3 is TGTGCCAGCTCACCAGGGGACAGCGAGCAGTACTTC.

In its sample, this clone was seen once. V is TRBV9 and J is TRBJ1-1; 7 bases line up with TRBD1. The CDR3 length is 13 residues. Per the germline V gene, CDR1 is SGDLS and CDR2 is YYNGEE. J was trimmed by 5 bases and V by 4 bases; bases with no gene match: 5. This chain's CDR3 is CASSLDRVTEAFF. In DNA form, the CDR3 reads TGTGCCAGCAGCCTCGACAGGGTAACTGAAGCTTTCTTT.

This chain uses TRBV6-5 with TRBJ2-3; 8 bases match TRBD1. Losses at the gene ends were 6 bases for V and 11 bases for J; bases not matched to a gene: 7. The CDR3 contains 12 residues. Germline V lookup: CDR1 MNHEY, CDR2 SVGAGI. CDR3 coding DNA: TGTGCCAGCAGCCAACAGGGGGGTCTGCAGTATTTT. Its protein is CASSQQGGLQYF.

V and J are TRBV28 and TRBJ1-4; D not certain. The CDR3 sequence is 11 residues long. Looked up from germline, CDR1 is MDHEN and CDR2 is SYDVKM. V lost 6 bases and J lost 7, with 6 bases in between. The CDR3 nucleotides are TGTGCCAGCAGGTCCGGTGAAAAACTGTTTTTT. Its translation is CASRSGEKLFF.

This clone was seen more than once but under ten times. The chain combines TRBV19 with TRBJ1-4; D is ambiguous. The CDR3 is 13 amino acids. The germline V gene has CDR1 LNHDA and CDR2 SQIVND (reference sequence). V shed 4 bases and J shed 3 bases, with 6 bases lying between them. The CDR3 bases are TGTGCCAGTAGTACGAGGGCTAATGAAAAACTGTTTTTT. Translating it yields CASSTRANEKLFF.

CDR3 sequence (DNA): TGTGCCAGCAGCGTAACAGGGGAAATTTCCGAGCAGTACTTC. It encodes CASSVTGEISEQYF. V and J are TRBV9 and TRBJ2-5; 7 nucleotides align to TRBD1. The tail of the sequence fits TRBJ2-7 better, so the J call may be wrong. The CDR3 is 14 amino acids. Germline V gene sequence: CDR1 SGDLS, CDR2 YYNGEE.

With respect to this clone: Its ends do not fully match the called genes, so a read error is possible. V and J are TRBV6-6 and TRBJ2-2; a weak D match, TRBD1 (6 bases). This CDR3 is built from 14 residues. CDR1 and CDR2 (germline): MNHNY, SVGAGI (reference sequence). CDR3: CAGSRTELTGELFF. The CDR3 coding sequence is TGTGCCGGCAGCCGGACAGAACTTACCGGGGAGCTGTTTTTT.

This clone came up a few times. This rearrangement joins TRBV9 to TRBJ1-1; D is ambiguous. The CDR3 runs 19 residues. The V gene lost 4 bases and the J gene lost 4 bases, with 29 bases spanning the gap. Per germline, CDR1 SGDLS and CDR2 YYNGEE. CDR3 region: CASSSFYERTESVLTEAFF. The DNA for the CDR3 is TGTGCCAGCAGCTCCTTTTATGAAAGGACTGAGTCTGTGCTCACTGAAGCTTTCTTT. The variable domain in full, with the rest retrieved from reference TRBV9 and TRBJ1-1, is DSGVTQTPKHLITATGQRVTLRCSPRSGDLSVYWYQQSLDQGLQFLIQYYNGEERAKGNILERFSAQQFPDLHSELNLSSLELGDSALYFCASSSFYERTESVLTEAFFGQGTRLTVV.

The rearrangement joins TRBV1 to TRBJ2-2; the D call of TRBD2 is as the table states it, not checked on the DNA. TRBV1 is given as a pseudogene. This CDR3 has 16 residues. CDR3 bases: TGCACCAGCAGCCTCCGACGGGTGGAGCACACCGGGGAGCTGTTTTTT. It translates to CTSSLRRVEHTGELFF.

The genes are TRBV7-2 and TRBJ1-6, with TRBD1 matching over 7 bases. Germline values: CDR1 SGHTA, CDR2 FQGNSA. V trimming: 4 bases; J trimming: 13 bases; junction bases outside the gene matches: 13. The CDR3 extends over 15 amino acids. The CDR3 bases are TGTGCCAGCAGCTCCAATTGGTTGCCAGGGGGGCCCCTCCACTTT. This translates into CASSSNWLPGGPLHF.

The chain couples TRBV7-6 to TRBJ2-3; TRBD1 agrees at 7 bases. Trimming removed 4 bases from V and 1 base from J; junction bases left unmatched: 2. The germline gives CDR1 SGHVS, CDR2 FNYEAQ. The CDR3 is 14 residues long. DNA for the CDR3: TGTGCCAGCAGCTACGGACAGGGCACAGATACGCAGTATTTT. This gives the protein CASSYGQGTDTQYF. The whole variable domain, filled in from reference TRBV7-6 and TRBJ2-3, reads GAGVSQSPRYKVTKRGQDVALRCDPISGHVSLYWYRQALGQGPEFLTYFNYEAQQDKSGLPNDRFSAERPEGSISTLTIQRTEQRDSAMYRCASSYGQGTDTQYFGPGTRLTVL.

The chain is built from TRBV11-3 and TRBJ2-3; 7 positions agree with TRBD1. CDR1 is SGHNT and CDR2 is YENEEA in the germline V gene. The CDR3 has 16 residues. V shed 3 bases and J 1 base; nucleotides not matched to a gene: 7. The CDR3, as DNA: TGTGCCAGCAGCTTTAGGACAGGCGGTGGCACAGATACGCAGTATTTT. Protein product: CASSFRTGGGTDTQYF.

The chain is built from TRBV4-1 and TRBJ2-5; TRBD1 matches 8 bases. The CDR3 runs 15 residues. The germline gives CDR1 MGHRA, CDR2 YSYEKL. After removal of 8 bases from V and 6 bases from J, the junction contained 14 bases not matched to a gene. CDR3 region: CASSLVGQGVKTQYF. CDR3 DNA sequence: TGCGCCAGCTCCCTAGTCGGACAGGGCGTGAAGACCCAGTACTTC.

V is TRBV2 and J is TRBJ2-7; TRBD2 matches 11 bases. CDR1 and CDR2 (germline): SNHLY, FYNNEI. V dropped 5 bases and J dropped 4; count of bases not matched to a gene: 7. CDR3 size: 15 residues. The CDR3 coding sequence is TGTGCCAGCAGTCCACTTAGCGGGGGGGCATACGAGCAGTACTTC. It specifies CASSPLSGGAYEQYF.

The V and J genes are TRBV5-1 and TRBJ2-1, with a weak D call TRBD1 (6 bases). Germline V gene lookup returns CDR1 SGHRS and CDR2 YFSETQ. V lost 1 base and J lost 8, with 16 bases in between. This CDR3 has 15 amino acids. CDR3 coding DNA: TGCGCCAGCAGCTTGATCGCGAGCAGGGGCGATGAGCAGTTCTTC. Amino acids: CASSLIASRGDEQFF.

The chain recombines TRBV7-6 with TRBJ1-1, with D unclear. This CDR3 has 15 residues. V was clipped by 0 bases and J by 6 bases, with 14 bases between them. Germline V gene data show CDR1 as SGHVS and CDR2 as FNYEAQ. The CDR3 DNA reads TGTGCCAGCAGCTTAGCGCCGGGAGAGAGGGCTGAAGCTTTCTTT. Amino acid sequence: CASSLAPGERAEAFF.

CDR3 protein: CASSSYRGGRDTEAFF. The CDR3 DNA reads as TGTGCCAGCAGCTCCTACAGGGGGGGTCGAGACACTGAAGCTTTCTTT. J is TRBJ1-1 and V is TRBV13, with TRBD1 matching over 8 bases. The V and J ends lost 4 bases and 3 bases, in that order; junction bases with no gene match: 10. Germline V gene data show CDR1 as PRHDT and CDR2 as FYEKMQ (reference sequence). CDR3 length equals 16 residues.

The CDR3 DNA reads as TGTGCCAGCAGTTTATTGGGGCCCCAAGAGACCCAGTACTTC. Amino acid sequence: CASSLLGPQETQYF. The rearrangement uses TRBV28 and TRBJ2-5; a possible D gene is TRBD1 (5 bases). From germline, CDR1 is MDHEN and CDR2 SYDVKM. V was shortened by 1 base and J by 1 base, with 7 bases between the two germline ends. The CDR3 totals 14 residues.

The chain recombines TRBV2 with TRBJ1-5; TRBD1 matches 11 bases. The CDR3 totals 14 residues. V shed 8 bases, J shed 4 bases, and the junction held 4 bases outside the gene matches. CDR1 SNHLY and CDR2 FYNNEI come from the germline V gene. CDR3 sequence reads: CASCRDRGNQPQHF. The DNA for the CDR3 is TGTGCCAGCTGCAGGGACAGGGGGAATCAGCCCCAGCATTTT. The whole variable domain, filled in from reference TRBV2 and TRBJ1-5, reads EPEVTQTPSHQVTQMGQEVILRCVPISNHLYFYWYRQILGQKVEFLVSFYNNEISEKSEIFDDQFSVERPDGSNFTLKIRSTKLEDSAMYFCASCRDRGNQPQHFGDGTRLSIL.

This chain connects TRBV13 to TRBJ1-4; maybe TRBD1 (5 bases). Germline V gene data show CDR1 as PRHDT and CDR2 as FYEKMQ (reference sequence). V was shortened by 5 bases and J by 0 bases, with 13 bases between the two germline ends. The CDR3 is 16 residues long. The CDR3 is CASSQGLYATNEKLFF. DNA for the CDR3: TGTGCCAGCAGCCAGGGCCTATACGCAACTAATGAAAAACTGTTTTTT.

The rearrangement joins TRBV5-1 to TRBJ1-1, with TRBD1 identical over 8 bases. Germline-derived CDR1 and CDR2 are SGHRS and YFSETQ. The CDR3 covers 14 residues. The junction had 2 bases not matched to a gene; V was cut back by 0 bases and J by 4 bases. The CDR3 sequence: CASSLAGGGTEAFF. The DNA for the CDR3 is TGCGCCAGCAGCTTGGCAGGGGGCGGCACTGAAGCTTTCTTT.

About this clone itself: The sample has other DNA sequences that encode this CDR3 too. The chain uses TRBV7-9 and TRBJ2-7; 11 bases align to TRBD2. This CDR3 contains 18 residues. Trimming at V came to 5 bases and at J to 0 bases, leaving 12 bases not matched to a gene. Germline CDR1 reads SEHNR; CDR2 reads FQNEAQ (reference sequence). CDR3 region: CASSGTGILAGASYEQYF. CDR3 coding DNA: TGTGCCAGCAGCGGGACCGGGATACTAGCGGGGGCCTCCTACGAGCAGTACTTC.

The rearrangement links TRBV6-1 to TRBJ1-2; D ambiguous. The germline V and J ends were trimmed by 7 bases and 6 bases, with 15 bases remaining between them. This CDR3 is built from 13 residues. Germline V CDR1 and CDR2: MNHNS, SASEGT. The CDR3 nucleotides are TGTGCCAGCATAGCAGCGACCGCTAATGGCTACACCTTC. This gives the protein CASIAATANGYTF.

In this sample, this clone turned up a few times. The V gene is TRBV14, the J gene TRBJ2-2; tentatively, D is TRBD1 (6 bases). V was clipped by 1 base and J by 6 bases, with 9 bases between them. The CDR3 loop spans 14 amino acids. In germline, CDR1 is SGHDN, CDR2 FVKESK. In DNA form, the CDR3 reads TGTGCCAGCAGCCAAGTCAGGGGCCCCGGGGAGCTGTTTTTT. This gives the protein CASSQVRGPGELFF. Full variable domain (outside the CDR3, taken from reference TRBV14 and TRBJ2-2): EAGVTQFPSHSVIEKGQTVTLRCDPISGHDNLYWYRRVMGKEIKFLLHFVKESKQDESGMPNNRFLAERTGGTYSTLKVQPAELEDSGVYFCASSQVRGPGELFFGEGSRLTVL.

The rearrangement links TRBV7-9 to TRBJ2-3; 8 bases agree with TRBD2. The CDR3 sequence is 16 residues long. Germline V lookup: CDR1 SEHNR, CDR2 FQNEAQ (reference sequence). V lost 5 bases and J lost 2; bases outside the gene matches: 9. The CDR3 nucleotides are TGTGCCAGCAGCCCGGTCAGCGGGGGCTCCACAGATACGCAGTATTTT. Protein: CASSPVSGGSTDTQYF. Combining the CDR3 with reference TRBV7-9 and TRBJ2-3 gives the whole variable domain DTGVSQNPRHKITKRGQNVTFRCDPISEHNRLYWYRQTLGQGPEFLTYFQNEAQLEKSRLLSDRFSAERPKGSFSTLEIQRTEQGDSAMYLCASSPVSGGSTDTQYFGPGTRLTVL.

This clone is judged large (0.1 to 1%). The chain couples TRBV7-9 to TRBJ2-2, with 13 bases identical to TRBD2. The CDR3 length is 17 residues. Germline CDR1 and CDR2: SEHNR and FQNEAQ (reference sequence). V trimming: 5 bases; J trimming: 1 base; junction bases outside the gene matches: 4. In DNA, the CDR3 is TGTGCCAGCAGCGTGGGACTAGCGGGGATGAACACCGGGGAGCTGTTTTTT. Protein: CASSVGLAGMNTGELFF.